A single T cell receptor beta chain is shown here with its context. The sample is drawn from a study of blood T cell repertoires in COVID-19. Study context: From the United States, Italy and Spain came samples of acute and convalescent COVID-19.

Produced via immunoSEQ multiplex PCR; TCRdb's table is partial and in-frame only. The sample gives a few hundred thousand clones, roughly 87% of which show up once; just under 3% is in the top ten. Recovery among Cohort 3 donors was established by two negative PCRs, clearance, or symptom resolution. This TCR came from a woman in her 30s who had recovered from COVID-19. Sequencing input: PBMCs or T cells enriched from blood (not recorded which).

CDR3 sequence: CASSLGTKETQYF. CDR3 bases: TGTGCCAGCAGCTTAGGGACAAAAGAGACCCAGTACTTC. The genes are TRBV11-2 and TRBJ2-5, with a weak D call TRBD1 (5 bases). Germline V gene data show CDR1 as SGHAT and CDR2 as FQNNGV. Trimming cost V 1 base and J 3 bases, with 6 bases left between them. CDR3 length: 13 residues.